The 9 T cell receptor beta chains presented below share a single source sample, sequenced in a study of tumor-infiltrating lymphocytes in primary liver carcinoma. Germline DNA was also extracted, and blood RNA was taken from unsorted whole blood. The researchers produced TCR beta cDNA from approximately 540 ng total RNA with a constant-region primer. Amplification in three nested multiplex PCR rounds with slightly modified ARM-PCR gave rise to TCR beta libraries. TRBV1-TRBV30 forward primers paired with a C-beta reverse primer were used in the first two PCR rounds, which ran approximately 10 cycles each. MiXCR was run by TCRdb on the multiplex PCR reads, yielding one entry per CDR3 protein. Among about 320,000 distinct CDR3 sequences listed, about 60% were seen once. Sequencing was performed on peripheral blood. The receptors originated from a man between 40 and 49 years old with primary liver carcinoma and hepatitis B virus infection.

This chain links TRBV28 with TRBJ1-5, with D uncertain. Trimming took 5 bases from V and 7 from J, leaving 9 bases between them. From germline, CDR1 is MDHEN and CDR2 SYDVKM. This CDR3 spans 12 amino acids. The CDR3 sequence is CASSIDRQPQHF. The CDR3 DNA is TGTGCCAGCAGTATCGACCGGCAGCCCCAGCATTTT.

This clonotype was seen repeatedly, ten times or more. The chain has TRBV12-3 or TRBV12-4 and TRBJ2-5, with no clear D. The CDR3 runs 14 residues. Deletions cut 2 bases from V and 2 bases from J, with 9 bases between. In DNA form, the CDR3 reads TGTGCCAGCAGTTTAAGGCTGAAGCAAGAGACCCAGTACTTC. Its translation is CASSLRLKQETQYF.

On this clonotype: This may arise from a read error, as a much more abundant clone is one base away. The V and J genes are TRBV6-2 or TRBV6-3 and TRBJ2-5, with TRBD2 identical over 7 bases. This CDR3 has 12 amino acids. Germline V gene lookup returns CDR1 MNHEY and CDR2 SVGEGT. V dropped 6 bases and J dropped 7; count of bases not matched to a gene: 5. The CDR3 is CASSPGGGTQYF. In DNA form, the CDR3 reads TGTGCCAGCAGCCCGGGAGGAGGGACCCAGTACTTC.

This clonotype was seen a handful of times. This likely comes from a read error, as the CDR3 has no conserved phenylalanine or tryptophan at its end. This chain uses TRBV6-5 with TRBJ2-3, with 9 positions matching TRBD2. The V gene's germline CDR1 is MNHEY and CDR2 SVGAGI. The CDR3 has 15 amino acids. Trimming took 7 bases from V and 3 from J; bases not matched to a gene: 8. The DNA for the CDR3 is TGTGCCAGCAACCCGGGACTAGCTGGAACAGATACGCAGTATTTA. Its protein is CASNPGLAGTDTQYL.

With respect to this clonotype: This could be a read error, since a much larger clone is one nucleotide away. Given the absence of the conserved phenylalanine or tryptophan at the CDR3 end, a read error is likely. The CDR3, as DNA: TGTGCCAGCAGTTCCCTGACAGGGGTTTCCGGGGAGCTGTTTCTT. It is translated as CASSSLTGVSGELFL. V usage is TRBV6-6 and J usage is TRBJ2-2, with 8 bases that match TRBD1. The V segment lost 4 bases and the J segment 6 bases; nucleotides outside the gene matches: 7. Germline V gene sequence: CDR1 MNHNY, CDR2 SVGAGI (reference sequence). This CDR3 has 15 amino acids.

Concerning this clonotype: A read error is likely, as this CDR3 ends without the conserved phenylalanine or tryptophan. The chain's CDR3 is CASSQVTLLMNTEAFI. The CDR3 nucleotides are TGCGCCAGCAGCCAAGTGACCCTTTTGATGAACACTGAAGCTTTCATT. The chain links TRBV4-1 to TRBJ1-1; D not resolved. Germline V gene sequence: CDR1 MGHRA, CDR2 YSYEKL. The ends were cut back, 1 base at V and 0 bases at J, with 12 bases in the middle. This CDR3 has 16 residues.

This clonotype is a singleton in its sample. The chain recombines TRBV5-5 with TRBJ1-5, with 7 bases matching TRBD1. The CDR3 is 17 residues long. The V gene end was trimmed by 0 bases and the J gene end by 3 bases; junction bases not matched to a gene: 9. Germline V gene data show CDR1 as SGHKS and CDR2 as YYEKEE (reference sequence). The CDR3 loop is CASSLGQGGFVNQPQHF. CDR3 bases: TGTGCCAGCAGCTTGGGTCAGGGGGGATTCGTCAATCAGCCCCAGCATTTT.

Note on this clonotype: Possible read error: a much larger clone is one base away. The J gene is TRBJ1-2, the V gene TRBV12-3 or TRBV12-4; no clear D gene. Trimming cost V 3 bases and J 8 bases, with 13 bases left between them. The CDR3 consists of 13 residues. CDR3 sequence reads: CASSLRGRGGYTF. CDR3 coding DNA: TGTGCCAGCAGTTTGAGAGGACGGGGAGGCTACACCTTC.

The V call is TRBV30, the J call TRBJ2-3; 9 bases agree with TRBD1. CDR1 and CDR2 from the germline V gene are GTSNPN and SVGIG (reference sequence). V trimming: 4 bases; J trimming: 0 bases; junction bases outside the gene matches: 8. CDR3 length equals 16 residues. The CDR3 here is CAWNPRDRASTDTQYF. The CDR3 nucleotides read TGTGCCTGGAACCCTAGGGACAGGGCGAGCACAGATACGCAGTATTTT.